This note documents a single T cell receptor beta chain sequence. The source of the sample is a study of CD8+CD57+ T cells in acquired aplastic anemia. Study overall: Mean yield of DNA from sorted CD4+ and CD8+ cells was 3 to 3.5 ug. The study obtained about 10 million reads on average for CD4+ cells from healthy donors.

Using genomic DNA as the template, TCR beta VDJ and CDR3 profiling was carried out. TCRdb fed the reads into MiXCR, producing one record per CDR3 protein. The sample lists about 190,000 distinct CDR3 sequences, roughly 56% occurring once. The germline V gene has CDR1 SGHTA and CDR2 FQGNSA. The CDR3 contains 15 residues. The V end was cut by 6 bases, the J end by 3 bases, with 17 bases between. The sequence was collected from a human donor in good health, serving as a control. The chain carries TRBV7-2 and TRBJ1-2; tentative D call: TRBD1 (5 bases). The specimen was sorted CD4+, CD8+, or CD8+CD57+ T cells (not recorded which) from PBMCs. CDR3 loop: CASSQTSGAHYGYTF. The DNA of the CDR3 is TGTGCCAGCAGTCAAACTAGCGGGGCACACTATGGCTACACCTTC.